This T cell receptor beta chain was sequenced during a study of blood T cells in healthy people across ages. The CDR3 covers 13 residues. V lost 0 bases, J lost 7 bases, and 7 bases lay in between. Germline-derived CDR1 and CDR2 are MGHRA and YSYEKL. Findings and limits, study-wide: Considered underestimates were the diversity estimates obtained from one million T cells.

Then a second PCR, running about 6 to 11 cycles, was carried out with a sample-barcoded 5' primer and a J-beta primer mix. In TCRdb, the 5' RACE reads were re-called with MiXCR into one record per CDR3 protein. The repertoire holds 1.5 million to 2 million distinct CDR3 sequences, with about 49% as singletons. Every sample gave at least 5 micrograms of total RNA when it was extracted. In the case of this clonotype: Its antigen is unknown.

The J gene is TRBJ2-1, the V gene TRBV4-1; D call uncertain. This TCR derives from a middle-aged woman in good health. Sequences were obtained from blood. The DNA for the CDR3 is TGCGCCAGCAGCCAAGATAGGAAGAATGAGCAGTTCTTC. This sequence encodes CASSQDRKNEQFF.